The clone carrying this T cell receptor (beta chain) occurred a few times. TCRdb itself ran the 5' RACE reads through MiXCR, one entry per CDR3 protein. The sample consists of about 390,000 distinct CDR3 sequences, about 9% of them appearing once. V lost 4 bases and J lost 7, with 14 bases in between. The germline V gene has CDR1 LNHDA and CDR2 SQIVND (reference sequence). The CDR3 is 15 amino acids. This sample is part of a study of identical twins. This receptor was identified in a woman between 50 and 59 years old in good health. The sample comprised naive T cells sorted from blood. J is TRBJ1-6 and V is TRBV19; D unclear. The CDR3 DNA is TGTGCCAGTAGTAGCGGGCGGACGGAAAATTCACCCCTCCACTTT. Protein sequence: CASSSGRTENSPLHF.